The 6 T cell receptor beta chains below all came from one sample that was sequenced in a study of beta chain features in type 1 diabetes. Regarding the study as a whole: The study found moderately but significantly shorter TCRB CDR3s in all four CD4+ subsets of Type 1 diabetes patients.

These TCRs' antigens remain unknown. What was sequenced were expressed TCRB transcripts, since all of the isolated RNA had been reverse transcribed. The method was immunoSEQ multiplex PCR; TCRdb's version includes in-frame clones alone and lacks a portion of them. The sample contains some 160,000 clones, around 9.7% of which appear only once. Sequencing was performed on central memory CD4+ T cells from blood. Every receptor here comes from a woman aged 25 to 39 with type 1 diabetes.

This clone showed up just a few times. J is TRBJ1-2 and V is TRBV7-9, with 7 bases that match TRBD1. The CDR3 sequence is 15 residues long. Germline CDR1 is SEHNR and CDR2 is FQNEAQ (reference sequence). V dropped 5 bases and J dropped 2; count of bases not matched to a gene: 8. In DNA, the CDR3 is TGTGCCAGCAGCCCTCGGACAGGCCAAAACTATGGCTACACCTTC. Its translation: CASSPRTGQNYGYTF.

The J gene is TRBJ1-1, the V gene TRBV18; D is ambiguous. The CDR3 consists of 17 residues. The V gene's germline CDR1 is KGHSH and CDR2 LQKENI. Trimming left V 2 bases short and J 3 bases short, with 19 bases between. CDR3 coding DNA: TGTGCCAGCTCACCAGCGAGCCCACTTGGGAGGGACACTGAAGCTTTCTTT. It codes for CASSPASPLGRDTEAFF. The full variable domain, in which reference TRBV18 and TRBJ1-1 provide the parts outside the CDR3, is NAGVMQNPRHLVRRRGQEARLRCSPMKGHSHVYWYRQLPEEGLKFMVYLQKENIIDESGMPKERFSAEFPKEGPSILRIQQVVRGDSAAYFCASSPASPLGRDTEAFFGQGTRLTVV.

The V call is TRBV6-5, the J call TRBJ1-1, with 9 bases identical to TRBD1. V shed 8 bases, J shed 11 bases, and the junction held 9 bases outside the gene matches. The CDR3 contains 12 residues. The germline V gene has CDR1 MNHEY and CDR2 SVGAGI. CDR3 amino acids: CASSGQGDRAFF. CDR3 bases: TGTGCCAGCTCGGGACAGGGTGATCGTGCTTTCTTT.

This clone was seen a few times. The genes are TRBV19 and TRBJ1-3; 9 bases map to TRBD1. V gave up 5 bases and J gave up 1 base; unmatched junction bases: 6. CDR3 length equals 16 residues. Germline-derived CDR1 and CDR2 are LNHDA and SQIVND (reference sequence). The CDR3 nucleotides are TGTGCCAGTAGTTCACAAGGACAGGGGTCTGGAAACACCATATATTTT. Protein: CASSSQGQGSGNTIYF.

This clone has more than one count but fewer than ten. The chain employs TRBV2 and TRBJ2-5; TRBD1 is a possible D gene (5 bases). Trimming left V 8 bases short and J 2 bases short, with 9 bases between. This CDR3 comprises 12 residues. Germline V lookup: CDR1 SNHLY, CDR2 FYNNEI. CDR3 in amino acids: CASGASQETQYF. The CDR3 DNA reads as TGTGCCAGCGGGGCCTCTCAAGAGACCCAGTACTTC.

This chain connects TRBV7-9 to TRBJ2-3; D call uncertain. Per the germline V gene, CDR1 is SEHNR and CDR2 is FQNEAQ (reference sequence). The CDR3 totals 15 residues. The germline V and J ends were trimmed by 3 bases and 0 bases, with 10 bases remaining between them. CDR3 in amino acids: CASSFRSVSTDTQYF. The CDR3 DNA follows: TGTGCCAGCAGCTTTCGCTCGGTGAGCACAGATACGCAGTATTTT.